The 30 T cell receptor beta chains in this list originate from one sample, sequenced in a study of response to subunit inactivated influenza vaccine. TCRdb reanalysed the RT-PCR reads using MiXCR and keeps one entry per CDR3 protein. The table shows 150,000 to 200,000 distinct CDR3 sequences, with 9.5% to 15% occurring only once. The sample was also reused in another study, on T cells expressing NK-cell markers. That paper adds: Synthesis of TCR beta cDNA relied on 5'RACE template switching carrying UMIs.

Here the sequenced sample was CD8+ T cells sorted from PBMCs, taken 11 to 12 days after vaccination. Receptor source: a man in his fifties who received an inactivated influenza vaccine.

The rearrangement uses TRBV28 and TRBJ2-1; no definite D call. CDR1 is MDHEN, CDR2 SYDVKM, per germline. V was clipped by 6 bases and J by 0 bases, with 12 bases between them. The length of the CDR3 is 15 residues. The CDR3 sequence: CASSPPALSYNEQFF. The CDR3 nucleotides are TGTGCCAGCAGCCCCCCAGCCCTCTCCTACAATGAGCAGTTCTTC.

A few counts support this clonotype. The rearrangement uses TRBV10-3 and TRBJ2-1; TRBD2 aligns across 8 bases. V was pared by 2 bases and J by 3 bases, with 3 bases of the junction left unmatched. The CDR3 extends over 15 amino acids. Germline V gene lookup returns CDR1 ENHRY and CDR2 SYGVKD. Here the CDR3 reads CAISEAGGNYNEQFF. DNA of the CDR3: TGTGCCATCAGTGAGGCGGGGGGCAACTACAATGAGCAGTTCTTC.

This clonotype was seen only a few times. The chain couples TRBV5-1 to TRBJ2-3, with 9 bases that match TRBD2. The germline V gene encodes CDR1 SGHRS and CDR2 YFSETQ. The CDR3 consists of 17 residues. V was clipped by 4 bases and J by 5 bases; unmatched bases: 14. The CDR3 bases are TGCGCCAGCAGCCTCTCACCAGCGGGGGGCCTACTAGATACGCAGTATTTT. It yields the protein CASSLSPAGGLLDTQYF.

This clonotype was seen only a few times. The chain recombines TRBV20-1 with TRBJ2-7; 12 bases align to TRBD2. The junction had 0 bases not matched to a gene; V was cut back by 3 bases and J by 3 bases. Germline values: CDR1 DFQATT, CDR2 SNEGSKA (reference sequence). The CDR3 contains 13 residues. CDR3: CSARTSGSYEQYF. CDR3 nucleotide sequence: TGCAGTGCTAGGACTAGCGGGAGCTACGAGCAGTACTTC.

This clonotype has at least ten counts. The chain recombines TRBV2 with TRBJ2-7; no clear D gene. The germline CDR1 and CDR2 sequences are SNHLY and FYNNEI. The CDR3 sequence is 10 residues long. The V gene lost 6 bases and the J gene lost 2 bases, with 2 bases spanning the gap. The CDR3 bases are TGTGCCAGCAGGGCCTACGAGCAGTACTTC. Its translation: CASRAYEQYF. Using reference TRBV2 and TRBJ2-7 for the parts outside the CDR3, the full variable domain is EPEVTQTPSHQVTQMGQEVILRCVPISNHLYFYWYRQILGQKVEFLVSFYNNEISEKSEIFDDQFSVERPDGSNFTLKIRSTKLEDSAMYFCASRAYEQYFGPGTRLTVT.

This clonotype was observed at least ten times. This rearrangement joins TRBV9 to TRBJ2-1; D is undetermined. The CDR3 runs 14 residues. V gave up 4 bases and J gave up 4 bases, with 12 bases separating them. Germline CDR1 is SGDLS and CDR2 is YYNGEE. CDR3 region: CASSPTGLYNEQFF. CDR3 nucleotide sequence: TGTGCCAGCAGCCCGACGGGCCTATACAATGAGCAGTTCTTC.

This clonotype occurred a few times. V and J are TRBV4-1 and TRBJ1-3; no reliable D call. The CDR3 is made up of 14 amino acids. V was trimmed by 1 base and J by 1 base, leaving 5 bases between them. Germline CDR1 and CDR2: MGHRA and YSYEKL. CDR3 bases: TGCGCCAGCAGCCAAGTGGCTTCTGGAAACACCATATATTTT. It codes for CASSQVASGNTIYF.

V usage is TRBV11-1 and J usage is TRBJ2-5; 11 bases fit TRBD2. Germline V gives CDR1 SGHAT, CDR2 FQDESV (reference sequence). Losses at the gene ends were 2 bases for V and 4 bases for J; bases not matched to a gene: 3. The CDR3 runs 15 residues. The DNA of the CDR3 is TGTGCCAGCAGCTTACTAGCGGGGGGCTCAGAGACCCAGTACTTC. It is translated as CASSLLAGGSETQYF.

The genes are TRBV7-2 and TRBJ2-7; D is undetermined. CDR3 size: 11 residues. V was shortened by 5 bases and J by 3 bases, with 5 bases between the two germline ends. Per the germline V gene, CDR1 is SGHTA and CDR2 is FQGNSA. Here the CDR3 DNA reads TGTGCCAGCAGCGTGAACTACGAGCAGTACTTC. This encodes CASSVNYEQYF.

In nucleotides, the CDR3 is TGTGCCAGCAGTGAAAGCGGGGGGGGAGCCAAAAACATTCAGTACTTC. Amino acid sequence: CASSESGGGAKNIQYF. The J gene is TRBJ2-4, the V gene TRBV2; 10 bases fit TRBD2. V lost 2 bases and J lost 0; bases outside the gene matches: 1. The CDR3 totals 16 residues. Per germline, CDR1 SNHLY and CDR2 FYNNEI.

The chain carries TRBV4-3 and TRBJ2-5; weak D call: TRBD1 (5 bases). The germline V and J ends were trimmed by 0 bases and 4 bases, with 12 bases remaining between them. Germline V gene data show CDR1 as LGHNA and CDR2 as YSLEER. The CDR3 runs 15 residues. The CDR3, as DNA: TGCGCCAGCAGCCAAGATTGGGGCCCCAGAGAGACCCAGTACTTC. This gives the protein CASSQDWGPRETQYF.

The chain links TRBV25-1 to TRBJ2-1; the D gene could be TRBD1 or TRBD2 (7 bases each). The CDR3 has 16 residues. CDR1 and CDR2 from the germline V gene are MGHDK and SYGVNS. Trimming took 1 base from V and 7 from J, leaving 17 bases between them. In DNA, the CDR3 is TGTGCCAGCAGTGAATGGGGAGGGGGCCGGAGGAATGAGCAGTTCTTC. Protein product: CASSEWGGGRRNEQFF. The variable domain in full, with the rest retrieved from reference TRBV25-1 and TRBJ2-1, is EADIYQTPRYLVIGTGKKITLECSQTMGHDKMYWYQQDPGMELHLIHYSYGVNSTEKGDLSSESTVSRIRTEHFPLTLESARPSHTSQYLCASSEWGGGRRNEQFFGPGTRLTVL.

This clonotype was observed a few times. Since no conserved phenylalanine or tryptophan closes the CDR3, a read error is the likely cause. The chain is built from TRBV4-1 and TRBJ2-1; tentatively, D is TRBD2 (6 bases). Trimming removed 1 base at V and 3 bases at J, with 13 bases between. The CDR3 has 16 residues. Germline V CDR1 and CDR2: MGHRA, YSYEKL. The chain's CDR3 is CASSQVGGSGYNEQFL. The CDR3 DNA sequence: TGCGCCAGCAGCCAAGTTGGAGGGTCGGGCTACAATGAGCAGTTCTTG.

This clonotype was recorded a few times. V gene TRBV9 combines with J gene TRBJ2-3; maybe TRBD1 (5 bases). The CDR3 covers 12 residues. V was cut by 6 bases and J by 4 bases, with 9 bases left in between. Germline V gene lookup returns CDR1 SGDLS and CDR2 YYNGEE. CDR3 in DNA: TGTGCCAGCACCCAGGGATCAGATACGCAGTATTTT. Protein: CASTQGSDTQYF.

This clonotype has at least ten counts. This chain connects TRBV4-3 to TRBJ1-2; D not resolved. This CDR3 is built from 14 residues. Trimming cost V 0 bases and J 8 bases, with 13 bases left between them. From germline, CDR1 is LGHNA and CDR2 YSLEER. CDR3 DNA sequence: TGCGCCAGCAGCCAAGATTGGAGGGAAGGAGGCTACACCTTC. Its protein is CASSQDWREGGYTF.

The chain uses TRBV12-3 or TRBV12-4 and TRBJ2-5, with D perhaps assigned TRBD1 or TRBD2 (6 bases each). CDR3 size: 13 residues. The V end was cut by 5 bases, the J end by 4 bases, with 11 bases between. CDR3 loop: CASSPPGAETQYF. The CDR3 DNA reads as TGTGCCAGCAGTCCCCCGGGGGCAGAGACCCAGTACTTC.

This chain joins TRBV6-5 and TRBJ2-5, with 9 bases matching TRBD2. There are 12 residues in the CDR3. V lost 5 bases and J lost 6; bases outside the gene matches: 1. Germline V gene lookup returns CDR1 MNHEY and CDR2 SVGAGI. CDR3 protein: CASSSGGKTQYF. The CDR3 bases are TGTGCCAGCAGTAGCGGGGGGAAGACCCAGTACTTC.

This clonotype has at least ten counts. The gene calls are TRBV6-5 and TRBJ2-7; possibly TRBD2 for D (6 bases). The ends were cut back, 2 bases at V and 2 bases at J, with 10 bases in the middle. Germline V CDR1 and CDR2: MNHEY, SVGAGI. There are 14 residues in the CDR3. The CDR3 nucleotides are TGTGCCAGCAGTTACCGGAGCGGGCCCTACGAGCAGTACTTC. It yields the protein CASSYRSGPYEQYF.

The sample holds many counts of this clonotype. The chain recombines TRBV29-1 with TRBJ2-3; no definite D call. V was cut by 7 bases and J by 2 bases, with 10 bases left in between. CDR1 SQVTM and CDR2 ANQGSEA come from the germline V gene. This CDR3 region has 12 residues. CDR3 coding DNA: TGCAGCGACCGGAGCGACACAGATACGCAGTATTTT. Protein sequence: CSDRSDTDTQYF.

This rearrangement joins TRBV25-1 to TRBJ2-1; tentatively, D is TRBD2 (6 bases). This CDR3 spans 16 amino acids. Germline CDR1 and CDR2: MGHDK and SYGVNS. The V and J ends lost 6 bases and 3 bases respectively, with 18 bases between them. Here the CDR3 reads CASRSGDPYLYNEQFF. CDR3 bases: TGTGCCAGCAGGTCGGGGGACCCATACCTCTACAATGAGCAGTTCTTC.

This chain links TRBV29-1 with TRBJ2-7; D ambiguous. Between the trimmed V and J ends, which lost 4 bases and 2 bases, there was a span of 15 bases. The germline CDR1 and CDR2 sequences are SQVTM and ANQGSEA. The CDR3 is 14 residues long. CDR3 amino acids: CSVAPSGFTYEQYF. The CDR3, as DNA: TGCAGCGTTGCCCCCTCGGGTTTCACCTACGAGCAGTACTTC.

This clonotype appeared a few times. The rearrangement uses TRBV7-8 and TRBJ2-7; the D gene is possibly TRBD1 (6 bases). Germline CDR1 and CDR2: SGHVS and FQNEAQ. Between the trimmed V and J ends, which lost 5 bases and 0 bases, there was a span of 11 bases. This CDR3 is 14 amino acids long. CDR3: CASSPTGHSYEQYF. The CDR3 coding sequence is TGTGCCAGCAGCCCGACGGGACACTCCTACGAGCAGTACTTC.

This clonotype was counted a few times. The chain links TRBV6-1 to TRBJ2-7; possibly TRBD1 or TRBD2 for D (5 bases each). The CDR3 is made up of 13 amino acids. CDR1 is MNHNS and CDR2 is SASEGT in the germline V gene. Trimming cost V 6 bases and J 2 bases, with 11 bases left between them. This CDR3 reads CASRPRGPYEQYF. The DNA for the CDR3 is TGTGCCAGCAGGCCCCGGGGCCCCTACGAGCAGTACTTC.

The chain employs TRBV7-9 and TRBJ2-3; 7 positions match TRBD1. CDR3 size: 15 residues. Germline CDR1 is SEHNR and CDR2 is FQNEAQ (reference sequence). V was pared by 3 bases and J by 4 bases, with 7 bases of the junction left unmatched. The CDR3 region is CASSFRQGVADTQYF. The DNA for the CDR3 is TGTGCCAGCAGCTTTAGGCAGGGGGTTGCAGATACGCAGTATTTT.

This clonotype was picked up a small number of times. CDR3 sequence (DNA): TGTGCCAGCAGCTCAGGGGGGGAAACCTACGAGCAGTACTTC. Its translation: CASSSGGETYEQYF. The chain uses TRBV9 and TRBJ2-7; D assignment may be TRBD1 or TRBD2 (7 bases each). There are 14 residues in the CDR3. Germline V gene sequence: CDR1 SGDLS, CDR2 YYNGEE. V dropped 4 bases and J dropped 2 bases, with 13 bases sitting between them.

This clonotype has a handful of counts. The chain couples TRBV10-1 to TRBJ1-1; D remains unclear. CDR1 and CDR2 from the germline V gene are WNHNN and SYGVQD (reference sequence). Trimming left V 0 bases short and J 3 bases short, with 5 bases between. The CDR3 totals 13 residues. CDR3 sequence (DNA): TGCGCCAGCAGTGAGTCGGCCTACACTGAAGCTTTCTTT. Its translation is CASSESAYTEAFF.

The table lists this clonotype with many counts. The V call is TRBV12-3 or TRBV12-4, the J call TRBJ2-7; TRBD2 matches 9 bases. V was pared by 4 bases and J by 7 bases, with 14 bases of the junction left unmatched. This CDR3 has 16 residues. The CDR3 region is CASSSLLGGGAEEQYF. CDR3 DNA: TGTGCCAGCAGTTCTCTCCTAGGCGGGGGGGCAGAAGAGCAGTACTTC.

Many counts were recorded for this clonotype. This chain uses TRBV6-5 with TRBJ2-5; either TRBD1 or TRBD2 may fit D (6 bases each). This CDR3 is 14 amino acids long. V lost 4 bases to trimming and J lost 2 bases, with 11 bases between them. The germline V gene has CDR1 MNHEY and CDR2 SVGAGI. CDR3 amino acids: CASSLLGGQETQYF. DNA for the CDR3: TGTGCCAGCAGTTTGTTAGGGGGGCAAGAGACCCAGTACTTC.

The chain combines TRBV28 with TRBJ2-4, with 14 positions matching TRBD2. The CDR3 has 19 amino acids. V lost 5 bases, J lost 3 bases, and 12 bases stayed unmatched. Germline-derived CDR1 and CDR2 are MDHEN and SYDVKM. CDR3 coding DNA: TGTGCCAGCAGTCTCGGACTAGCGGGAGGCTATTTAAACAAAAACATTCAGTACTTC. Protein product: CASSLGLAGGYLNKNIQYF.

V gene TRBV9 combines with J gene TRBJ2-2, with D uncertain. Trimming cost V 2 bases and J 5 bases, with 4 bases left between them. This CDR3 comprises 12 residues. Germline assignment: CDR1 SGDLS and CDR2 YYNGEE. DNA of the CDR3: TGTGCCAGCAGCGTCACAACCGGGGAGCTGTTTTTT. Its protein product is CASSVTTGELFF.